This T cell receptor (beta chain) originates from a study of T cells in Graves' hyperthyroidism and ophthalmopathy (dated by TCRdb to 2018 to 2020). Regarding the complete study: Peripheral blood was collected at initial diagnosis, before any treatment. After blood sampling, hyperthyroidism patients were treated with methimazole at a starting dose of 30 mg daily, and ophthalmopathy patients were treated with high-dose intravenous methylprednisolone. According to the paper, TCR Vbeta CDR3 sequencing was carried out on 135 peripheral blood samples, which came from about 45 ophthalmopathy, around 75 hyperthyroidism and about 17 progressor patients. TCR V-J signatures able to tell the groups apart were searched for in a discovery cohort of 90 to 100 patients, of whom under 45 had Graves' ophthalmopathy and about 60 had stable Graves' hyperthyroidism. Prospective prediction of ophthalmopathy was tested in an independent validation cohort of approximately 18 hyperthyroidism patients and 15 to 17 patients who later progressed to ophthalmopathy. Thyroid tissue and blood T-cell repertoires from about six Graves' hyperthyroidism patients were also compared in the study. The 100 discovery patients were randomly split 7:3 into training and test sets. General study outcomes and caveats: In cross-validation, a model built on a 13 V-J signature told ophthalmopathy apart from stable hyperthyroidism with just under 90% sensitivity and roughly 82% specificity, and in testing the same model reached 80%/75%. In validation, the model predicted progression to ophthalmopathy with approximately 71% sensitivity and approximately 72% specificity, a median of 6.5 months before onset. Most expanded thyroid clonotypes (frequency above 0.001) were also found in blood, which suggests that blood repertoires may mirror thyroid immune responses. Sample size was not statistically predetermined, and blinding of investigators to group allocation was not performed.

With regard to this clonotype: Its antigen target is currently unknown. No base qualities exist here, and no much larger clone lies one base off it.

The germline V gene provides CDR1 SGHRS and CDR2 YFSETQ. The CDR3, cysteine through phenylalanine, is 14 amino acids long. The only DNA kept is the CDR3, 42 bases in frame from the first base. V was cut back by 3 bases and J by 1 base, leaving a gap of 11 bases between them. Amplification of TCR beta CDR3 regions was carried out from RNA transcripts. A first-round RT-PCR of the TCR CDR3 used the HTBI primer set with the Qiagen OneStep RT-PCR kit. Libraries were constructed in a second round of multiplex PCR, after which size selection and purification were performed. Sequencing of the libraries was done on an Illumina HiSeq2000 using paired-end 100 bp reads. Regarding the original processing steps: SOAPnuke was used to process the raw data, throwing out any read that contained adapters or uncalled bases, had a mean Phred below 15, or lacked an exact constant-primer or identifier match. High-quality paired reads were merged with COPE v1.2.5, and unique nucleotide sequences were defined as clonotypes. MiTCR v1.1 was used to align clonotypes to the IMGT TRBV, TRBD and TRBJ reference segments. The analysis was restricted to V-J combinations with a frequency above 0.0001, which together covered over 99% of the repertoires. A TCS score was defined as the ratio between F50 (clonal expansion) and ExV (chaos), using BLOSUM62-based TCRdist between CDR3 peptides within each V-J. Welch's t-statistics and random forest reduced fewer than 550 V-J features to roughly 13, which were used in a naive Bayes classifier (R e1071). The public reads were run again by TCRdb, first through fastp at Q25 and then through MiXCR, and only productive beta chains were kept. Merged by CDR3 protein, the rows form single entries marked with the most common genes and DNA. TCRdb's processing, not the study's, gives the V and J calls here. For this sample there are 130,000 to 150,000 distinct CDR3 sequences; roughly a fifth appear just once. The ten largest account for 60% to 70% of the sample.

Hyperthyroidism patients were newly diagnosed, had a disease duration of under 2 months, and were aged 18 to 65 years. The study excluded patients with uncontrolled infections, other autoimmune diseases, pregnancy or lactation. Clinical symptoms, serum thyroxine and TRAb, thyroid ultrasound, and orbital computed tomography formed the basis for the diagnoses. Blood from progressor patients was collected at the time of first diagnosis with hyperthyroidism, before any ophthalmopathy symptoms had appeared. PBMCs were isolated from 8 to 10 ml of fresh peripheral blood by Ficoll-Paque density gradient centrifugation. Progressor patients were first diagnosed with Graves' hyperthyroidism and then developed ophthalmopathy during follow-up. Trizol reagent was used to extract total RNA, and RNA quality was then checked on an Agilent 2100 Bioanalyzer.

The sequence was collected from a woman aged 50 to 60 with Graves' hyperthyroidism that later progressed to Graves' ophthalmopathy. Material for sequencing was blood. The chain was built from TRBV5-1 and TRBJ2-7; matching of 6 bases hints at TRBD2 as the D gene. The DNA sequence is TGCGCCAGCAGCTCTTTAGCGGAATCCTACGAGCAGTACTTC. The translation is CASSSLAESYEQYF. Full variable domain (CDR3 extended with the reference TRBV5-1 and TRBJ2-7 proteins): KAGVTQTPRYLIKTRGQQVTLSCSPISGHRSVSWYQQTPGQGLQFLFEYFSETQRNKGNFPGRFSGRQFSNSRSEMNVSTLELGDSALYLCASSSLAESYEQYFGPGTRLTVT.